This passage covers 21 T cell receptor beta chains from one sample sequenced in a study of blood T cells in healthy people across ages. A second about 6 to 12 cycle PCR used barcoded and J-beta primers. TCRdb reprocessed the 5' RACE reads via MiXCR and lists one record per CDR3 protein. The sample consists of about a million distinct CDR3 sequences, around two fifths of them appearing once. The sequenced sample was blood. These receptors all stem from a man between 18 and 35 years old in good health.

V and J are TRBV9 and TRBJ1-2; no definite D call. The CDR3 sequence is 13 residues long. CDR1 and CDR2 (germline): SGDLS, YYNGEE. Trimming cost V 7 bases and J 6 bases, with 16 bases left between them. CDR3 region: CASGGSQRNGYTF. CDR3 bases: TGTGCCAGCGGAGGGTCCCAGCGGAATGGCTACACCTTC.

A few counts support this clonotype. The chain employs TRBV12-3 or TRBV12-4 and TRBJ2-2, with D tentatively TRBD1 (6 bases). This CDR3 comprises 15 residues. Trimming took 3 bases from V and 2 from J, leaving 10 bases between them. CDR3 region: CASSFTGLNTGELFF. The CDR3 nucleotides are TGTGCCAGCAGTTTTACAGGGCTAAACACCGGGGAGCTGTTTTTT.

In its sample, this clonotype was seen many times. V gene TRBV5-6 combines with J gene TRBJ2-7; D is unclear. Germline CDR1 and CDR2: SGHDT and YYEEEE. Trimming stripped 3 bases from V and 4 bases from J, with 8 bases between. This CDR3 comprises 12 residues. CDR3 amino acids: CASSSVAYEQYF. Here the CDR3 DNA reads TGTGCCAGCAGCTCGGTTGCATACGAGCAGTACTTC.

In its sample, this clonotype was seen a few times. The CDR3 sequence is CASCSPGQGAVEQFF. As DNA, the CDR3 is TGTGCCAGCTGCTCCCCAGGACAGGGTGCCGTTGAGCAGTTCTTC. J is TRBJ2-1 and V is TRBV27; 8 bases align to TRBD1. This CDR3 comprises 15 residues. V lost 8 bases, J lost 9 bases, and 15 bases stayed unmatched. Per the germline V gene, CDR1 is MNHEY and CDR2 is SMNVEV (reference sequence).

The sample holds a few counts of this clonotype. CDR3 sequence: CSVLTRESYEQYF. In DNA form, the CDR3 reads TGCAGCGTTTTAACCAGGGAATCCTACGAGCAGTACTTC. The chain joins TRBV29-1 to TRBJ2-7, with a tentative D call TRBD1 (5 bases). CDR1 is SQVTM, CDR2 ANQGSEA, per germline. Trimming cost V 5 bases and J 1 base, with 12 bases left between them. The CDR3 runs to 13 residues.

This clonotype occurred many times. The chain recombines TRBV4-3 with TRBJ1-4, with D perhaps matching TRBD1 (6 bases). Germline lookup yields CDR1 LGHNA and CDR2 YSLEER. V shed 1 base and J shed 4 bases, with 10 bases lying between them. This CDR3 spans 15 amino acids. In nucleotides, the CDR3 is TGCGCCAGCAGCCAAGGCACAGGGAGTAATGAAAAACTGTTTTTT. Protein sequence: CASSQGTGSNEKLFF.

The count of this clonotype is one. The chain combines TRBV6-5 with TRBJ1-1; D call uncertain. The germline gives CDR1 MNHEY, CDR2 SVGAGI. With 5 bases removed from V and 5 bases from J, the gap between germline ends came to 12 bases. This CDR3 region has 13 residues. CDR3 residues: CASSPSLWTEAFF. DNA for the CDR3: TGTGCCAGCAGTCCATCGTTGTGGACTGAAGCTTTCTTT.

CDR3 loop: CASSSTLGVGNNEQYF. CDR3 nucleotide sequence: TGTGCCAGCAGCTCCACTTTAGGGGTTGGGAACAATGAGCAGTACTTC. This chain uses TRBV11-2 with TRBJ2-5, with D possibly being TRBD1 (5 bases). This CDR3 comprises 16 residues. Trimming stripped 4 bases from V and 11 bases from J, with 26 bases between. The germline gives CDR1 SGHAT, CDR2 FQNNGV.

The chain's CDR3 is CASSPWTGEETQYF. The DNA of the CDR3 is TGTGCCAGCAGTCCCTGGACAGGGGAAGAGACCCAGTACTTC. The chain links TRBV12-3 or TRBV12-4 to TRBJ2-5; 9 bases match TRBD1. V lost 5 bases and J lost 3; bases outside the gene matches: 4. The CDR3 consists of 14 residues.

DNA of the CDR3: TGTGCCAGCAGTGAATTCCGGGACAGGGCTTACACCTTC. Translating it yields CASSEFRDRAYTF. The genes are TRBV2 and TRBJ1-2; 9 bases are a match to TRBD1. This CDR3 spans 13 amino acids. V trimming: 2 bases; J trimming: 11 bases; junction bases outside the gene matches: 6. The germline gives CDR1 SNHLY, CDR2 FYNNEI.

The chain employs TRBV3-1 and TRBJ2-3, with 7 bases matching TRBD2. This CDR3 is 16 amino acids long. In germline, CDR1 is LGHDT, CDR2 YNNKEL (reference sequence). V trimming: 3 bases; J trimming: 0 bases; junction bases outside the gene matches: 6. This CDR3 reads CASSQGTSDSTDTQYF. The CDR3 DNA sequence: TGTGCCAGCAGCCAGGGTACTAGCGATAGCACAGATACGCAGTATTTT.

This clonotype was observed a few times. This rearrangement joins TRBV6-1 to TRBJ2-4; D gene ambiguous. The DNA matches TRBJ2-7 better at its end, which makes the J call doubtful. Germline loops: CDR1 MNHNS, CDR2 SASEGT. The CDR3 has 14 residues. The CDR3 reads CASRSVASNYEQYF. In DNA form, the CDR3 reads TGTGCCAGCAGATCGGTGGCCAGTAACTACGAGCAGTACTTC.

This clonotype was picked up a small number of times. The CDR3 reads CASSIIGLAGTETQYF. The CDR3 DNA reads as TGCGCCAGCAGCATTATCGGACTAGCGGGGACGGAGACCCAGTACTTC. The V gene is TRBV5-1, the J gene TRBJ2-5; 12 bases map to TRBD2. The germline V gene encodes CDR1 SGHRS and CDR2 YFSETQ. The V gene end was trimmed by 4 bases and the J gene end by 5 bases; junction bases not matched to a gene: 9. The CDR3 runs 16 residues.

This clonotype has only a few counts. The chain uses TRBV20-1 and TRBJ1-5; tentative D call: TRBD1 (5 bases). Trimming took 4 bases from V and 0 from J, leaving 13 bases between them. Germline lookup yields CDR1 DFQATT and CDR2 SNEGSKA (reference sequence). The CDR3 has 15 amino acids. CDR3 sequence: CSAITREYSNQPQHF. The CDR3 DNA reads as TGCAGTGCTATAACCAGGGAGTATAGCAATCAGCCCCAGCATTTT.

This clonotype showed up many times. The chain is built from TRBV12-5 and TRBJ2-3; D tentatively fits TRBD1 or TRBD2 (5 bases each). Germline CDR1 and CDR2: LGHNT and FRNRAP. The CDR3 contains 15 residues. The ends were cut back, 10 bases at V and 3 bases at J, with 20 bases in the middle. CDR3 coding DNA: TGTGCTATCCCCCGATCTTGGGGGATGACAGATACGCAGTATTTT. Protein product: CAIPRSWGMTDTQYF.

Points on this clonotype: A much larger clonotype is one base distant, so this may be a read error. Likely a read error: the CDR3 ends without its conserved phenylalanine or tryptophan. The chain has TRBV28 and TRBJ2-3; TRBD1 matches 9 bases. The V gene's germline CDR1 is MDHEN and CDR2 SYDVKM. The CDR3 spans 15 residues. V shed 3 bases, J shed 3 bases, and the junction held 4 bases outside the gene matches. CDR3 sequence (DNA): TGTGCCAGCAGTTTCCCGGGACAGGGAACAGATACGCAGTATTTA. Encoded protein: CASSFPGQGTDTQYL.

This clonotype showed up just a few times. The rearrangement joins TRBV20-1 to TRBJ2-4, with 8 bases matching TRBD2. This CDR3 has 17 amino acids. The germline CDR1 and CDR2 sequences are DFQATT and SNEGSKA (reference sequence). J gave up 6 bases and V 4 bases, and 17 bases lay outside the gene matches. CDR3 nucleotides: TGCAGTGCTACAGGTCCGAATCCAATAGCGGGGTTAAACATTCAGTACTTC. As protein: CSATGPNPIAGLNIQYF.

The V and J genes are TRBV4-1 and TRBJ2-7; D ambiguous. From germline, CDR1 is MGHRA and CDR2 YSYEKL. Trimming removed 1 base at V and 6 bases at J, with 10 bases between. This CDR3 is built from 13 residues. The chain's CDR3 is CASSQGGSSEQYF. In DNA, the CDR3 is TGCGCCAGCAGCCAAGGGGGTAGCTCCGAGCAGTACTTC.

This chain links TRBV10-3 with TRBJ2-3; 13 bases map to TRBD2. The CDR3 is 14 residues long. V lost 7 bases and J lost 11; bases outside the gene matches: 9. Germline CDR1 and CDR2: ENHRY and SYGVKD. The chain's CDR3 is CAITNGLAGARQYF. For the CDR3, the DNA is TGTGCCATCACCAACGGACTAGCGGGGGCTAGGCAGTATTTT.

This clonotype has more than one count but fewer than ten. This rearrangement joins TRBV2 to TRBJ2-1; TRBD1 aligns across 7 bases. The germline V gene encodes CDR1 SNHLY and CDR2 FYNNEI. Trimming cost V 6 bases and J 7 bases; bases outside gene matches: 9. The CDR3 contains 14 residues. CDR3 coding DNA: TGTGCCAGCAGCGGGACAGCAACCCGAAATGAGCAGTTCTTC. Its protein is CASSGTATRNEQFF.

The chain joins TRBV24-1 to TRBJ2-1; D is ambiguous. This CDR3 comprises 16 residues. V lost 4 bases, J lost 5 bases, and 17 bases lay in between. From germline, CDR1 is KGHDR and CDR2 SFDVKD. The CDR3 spells CATSDSQVSWDNEQFF. For the CDR3, the DNA is TGTGCCACCAGTGACTCCCAGGTATCGTGGGACAATGAGCAGTTCTTC.